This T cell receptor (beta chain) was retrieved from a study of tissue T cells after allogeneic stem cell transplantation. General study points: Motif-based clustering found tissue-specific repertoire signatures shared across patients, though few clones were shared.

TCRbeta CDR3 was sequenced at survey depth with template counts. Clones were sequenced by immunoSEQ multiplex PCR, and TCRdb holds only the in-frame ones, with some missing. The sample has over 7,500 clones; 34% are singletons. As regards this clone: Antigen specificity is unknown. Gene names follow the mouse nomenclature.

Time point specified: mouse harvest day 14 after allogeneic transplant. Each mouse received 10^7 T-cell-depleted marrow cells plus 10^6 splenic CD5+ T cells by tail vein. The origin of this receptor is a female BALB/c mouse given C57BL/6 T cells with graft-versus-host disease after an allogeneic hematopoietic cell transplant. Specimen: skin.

CDR3 residues: CSSSRDRDTEVFF. The DNA read from the CDR3 is TGCTCCAGCAGTCGCGATCGGGACACAGAAGTCTTC. The V call is TRBV23, the J call TRBJ1-1. The DNA ends 1 residue before the CDR3 does, and the rest of the CDR3 is filled in from the germline J gene. The CDR3 is 13 amino acids. Germline CDR1 KGHTA, CDR2 FQNQQP.